Sequencing of this TCR beta chain was carried out in a study of chemoradiotherapy in HPV16-positive cancers. Background on the study: Candidate HPV-specific clones and shared TCR motifs came from two HPV16-positive patients. Study-wide findings and caveats: Functional assays defining HPV-specific T cells used only a couple of HPV16-positive patients. Non-HPV-specific T cells did not expand in tumors during treatment, whereas candidate HPV-specific clones and E7-related motifs did.

Some clones are missing from TCRdb's copy, which holds only in-frame ones; the method was immunoSEQ multiplex PCR. The sample holds a few hundred clones, over 85% seen once. As concerns this clone: The antigen is undetermined.

Over chemoradiotherapy, repertoires were sampled more than once. V lost 6 bases and J 5 bases, leaving 14 bases between the germline ends. The CDR3 is 13 residues long. Per the germline V gene, CDR1 is SNHLY and CDR2 is FYNNEI. The sequence was collected from a human donor with HPV-associated anogenital cancer. Sample: tumor tissue, taken from a patient who underwent chemoradiotherapy. The chain carries TRBV2 and TRBJ2-7; D is unresolved. DNA for the CDR3: TGTGCCAGCAGCTCACGGCCAGACAACGAGCAGTACTTC. This encodes CASSSRPDNEQYF.